What follows are 25 T cell receptor beta chains derived from one specimen sequenced in a study of glioma-infiltrating T cells after dendritic cell vaccination. The assay was immunoSEQ multiplex PCR, and TCRdb's table has in-frame clones only and misses some. This table has 25,000 to 35,000 clones, roughly 90% appearing once. Material: blood, obtained before dendritic cell vaccination. The source is a human donor with glioblastoma.

This chain links TRBV5-4 with TRBJ2-2; TRBD2 might be the D (7 bases). The CDR3 has 15 amino acids. V lost 5 bases, J lost 5 bases, and 16 bases lay in between. CDR1 is SGHNT and CDR2 is YYREEE in the germline V gene (reference sequence). The CDR3 DNA sequence: TGTGCCAGCAGACGAGGGGGGGGAAGGACCGGGGAGCTGTTTTTT. Protein: CASRRGGGRTGELFF.

The chain uses TRBV5-8 and TRBJ2-5, with 10 bases lining up with TRBD1. Trimming cost V 4 bases and J 5 bases; bases outside gene matches: 8. The germline gives CDR1 SGHTS, CDR2 YDEGEE. This CDR3 region has 15 residues. CDR3 DNA: TGTGCCAGCAGCGACAGGGGGCGCTCAGGGGAGACCCAGTACTTC. Translated: CASSDRGRSGETQYF.

The V call is TRBV19, the J call TRBJ1-5, with D unresolved. Trimming took 10 bases from V and 3 from J, leaving 16 bases between them. Looked up from germline, CDR1 is LNHDA and CDR2 is SQIVND (reference sequence). The CDR3 is 14 amino acids. This CDR3 reads CATKFAGFNQPQHF. CDR3 nucleotides: TGTGCCACCAAGTTCGCGGGCTTCAATCAGCCCCAGCATTTT. The full variable domain, rest sourced from reference TRBV19 and TRBJ1-5, is DGGITQSPKYLFRKEGQNVTLSCEQNLNHDAMYWYRQDPGQGLRLIYYSQIVNDFQKGDIAEGYSVSREKKESFPLTVTSAQKNPTAFYLCATKFAGFNQPQHFGDGTRLSIL.

The chain couples TRBV9 to TRBJ2-7; possibly TRBD2 for D (6 bases). Trimming left V 2 bases short and J 0 bases short, with 9 bases between. CDR3 length: 14 residues. Per the germline V gene, CDR1 is SGDLS and CDR2 is YYNGEE. The CDR3 DNA follows: TGTGCCAGCAGCGTGGGGGGTCTCTCCTACGAGCAGTACTTC. Amino acids: CASSVGGLSYEQYF.

CDR3 bases: TGTGCCAGGGAGGGCAAGGGAGGCTACACCTTC. Its protein is CAREGKGGYTF. This chain links TRBV11-3 with TRBJ1-2; D uncertain. Germline V lookup: CDR1 SGHNT, CDR2 YENEEA. The CDR3 contains 11 residues. Trimming cost V 9 bases and J 8 bases, with 13 bases left between them.

V usage is TRBV5-8 and J usage is TRBJ1-4; D is perhaps TRBD1 (6 bases). From germline, CDR1 is SGHTS and CDR2 YDEGEE. V was shortened by 1 base and J by 8 bases, with 6 bases between the two germline ends. The CDR3 is 12 residues long. CDR3 sequence (DNA): TGTGCCAGCAGCTTGACAGGGGAAAAACTGTTTTTT. It yields the protein CASSLTGEKLFF.

This chain joins TRBV10-3 and TRBJ1-5; possibly TRBD1 for D (5 bases). This CDR3 spans 14 amino acids. Germline CDR1 and CDR2: ENHRY and SYGVKD. V was pared by 2 bases and J by 8 bases, with 13 bases between. CDR3 nucleotides: TGTGCCATCAGTGAGCGGGGCCCGGGGGAGCCCCAGCATTTT. Its translation: CAISERGPGEPQHF.

The V and J genes are TRBV2 and TRBJ1-2; a possible D gene is TRBD1 (5 bases). Germline V gene lookup returns CDR1 SNHLY and CDR2 FYNNEI. This CDR3 region has 14 residues. The V end lost 6 bases, the J end lost 7 bases, and 18 bases lay between the germline ends. Here the CDR3 DNA reads TGTGCCAGCAGGGAGGGACCCGCGGCGGGTGGCTACACCTTC. It translates to CASREGPAAGGYTF.

This chain connects TRBV5-1 to TRBJ1-2; tentatively, D is TRBD1 (5 bases). Per the germline V gene, CDR1 is SGHRS and CDR2 is YFSETQ. CDR3 length equals 13 residues. V lost 1 base, J lost 6 bases, and 10 bases lay in between. CDR3 bases: TGCGCCAGCAGCTTGCAGGGATGGGATGGCTACACCTTC. It translates to CASSLQGWDGYTF. Looking up the rest from reference TRBV5-1 and TRBJ1-2 gives the full variable domain: KAGVTQTPRYLIKTRGQQVTLSCSPISGHRSVSWYQQTPGQGLQFLFEYFSETQRNKGNFPGRFSGRQFSNSRSEMNVSTLELGDSALYLCASSLQGWDGYTFGSGTRLTVV.

V and J are TRBV5-1 and TRBJ1-2; 8 positions agree with TRBD1. V gave up 2 bases and J gave up 6 bases; unmatched junction bases: 6. Germline V gene sequence: CDR1 SGHRS, CDR2 YFSETQ. CDR3 length: 14 residues. DNA for the CDR3: TGCGCCAGCAGCTTTTTCGACAGGGGACATGGCTACACCTTC. Translated, it gives CASSFFDRGHGYTF.

The chain is built from TRBV19 and TRBJ2-1, with D possibly TRBD1 on 5 matching bases. Trimming took off 5 bases at V and 6 bases at J, with 11 bases between the two ends. This CDR3 contains 13 residues. Germline V gene data show CDR1 as LNHDA and CDR2 as SQIVND (reference sequence). CDR3 DNA: TGTGCCAGTAGTGTCCAGGGCGGCAATGAGCAGTTCTTC. Amino acid sequence: CASSVQGGNEQFF.

The V gene is TRBV7-9, the J gene TRBJ1-2, with a possible D match to TRBD1 (5 bases). The V gene lost 7 bases and the J gene lost 7 bases, with 16 bases spanning the gap. CDR1 and CDR2 (germline): SEHNR, FQNEAQ (reference sequence). The CDR3 loop spans 13 amino acids. The CDR3 nucleotides are TGTGCCAGCACCCAGACCCAGGGTGCTGGCTACACCTTC. Protein sequence: CASTQTQGAGYTF. Looking up the rest from reference TRBV7-9 and TRBJ1-2 gives the full variable domain: DTGVSQNPRHKITKRGQNVTFRCDPISEHNRLYWYRQTLGQGPEFLTYFQNEAQLEKSRLLSDRFSAERPKGSFSTLEIQRTEQGDSAMYLCASTQTQGAGYTFGSGTRLTVV.

V is TRBV5-6 and J is TRBJ1-5; D call uncertain. Looked up from germline, CDR1 is SGHDT and CDR2 is YYEEEE. Between the trimmed V and J ends, which lost 1 base and 3 bases, there was a span of 11 bases. The CDR3 spans 15 residues. The CDR3 bases are TGTGCCAGCAGCTTGTTCGGGTCCGACAATCAGCCCCAGCATTTT. Translating gives CASSLFGSDNQPQHF.

The rearrangement joins TRBV7-9 to TRBJ2-2; TRBD1 aligns across 8 bases. The CDR3 has 15 amino acids. The V segment lost 5 bases and the J segment 5 bases; nucleotides outside the gene matches: 7. Per germline, CDR1 SEHNR and CDR2 FQNEAQ (reference sequence). The CDR3 reads CASSAQGVWTGELFF. CDR3 bases: TGTGCCAGCAGCGCACAGGGGGTATGGACCGGGGAGCTGTTTTTT.

The chain carries TRBV4-1 and TRBJ1-6; D is unresolved. The CDR3 extends over 12 amino acids. V was cut by 3 bases and J by 9 bases, with 6 bases left in between. Germline V CDR1 and CDR2: MGHRA, YSYEKL. The CDR3 reads CASSHPFSPLHF. CDR3 DNA sequence: TGCGCCAGCAGCCACCCCTTTTCACCCCTCCACTTT.

The gene calls are TRBV2 and TRBJ2-7, with 10 bases identical to TRBD1. Trimming took 5 bases from V and 3 from J; bases not matched to a gene: 7. The CDR3 sequence is 15 residues long. Germline CDR1 is SNHLY and CDR2 is FYNNEI. CDR3 in amino acids: CASSSMGQGIYEQYF. For the CDR3, the DNA is TGTGCCAGCAGTAGTATGGGACAGGGGATCTACGAGCAGTACTTC.

The genes are TRBV27 and TRBJ1-5; 7 bases fit TRBD1. With 3 bases clipped from V and 6 bases from J, the junction kept 5 bases outside the gene matches. The CDR3 spans 14 residues. The germline CDR1 and CDR2 sequences are MNHEY and SMNVEV (reference sequence). CDR3 DNA: TGTGCCAGCAGTTTTGGCAGGGGGTCTCAGCCCCAGCATTTT. Translated, it gives CASSFGRGSQPQHF.

The chain uses TRBV10-3 and TRBJ2-3, with 9 bases matching TRBD1. The CDR3 has 14 amino acids. V lost 4 bases to trimming and J lost 2 bases; unmatched junction nucleotides: 1. The germline CDR1 and CDR2 sequences are ENHRY and SYGVKD. DNA of the CDR3: TGTGCCATCAGTGGACAGGGGGTCACAGATACGCAGTATTTT. Residues: CAISGQGVTDTQYF.

The rearrangement links TRBV4-1 to TRBJ2-5, with 11 nucleotides matching TRBD2. After removal of 4 bases from V and 2 bases from J, the junction contained 6 bases not matched to a gene. The CDR3 is 16 residues long. CDR1 MGHRA and CDR2 YSYEKL come from the germline V gene. CDR3 coding DNA: TGCGCCAGCAGCCTCCGTAGCGGGGGGGTACAAGAGACCCAGTACTTC. Its protein product is CASSLRSGGVQETQYF.

This chain links TRBV30 with TRBJ2-7, with unresolved D. The CDR3 length is 14 residues. V lost 4 bases, J lost 7 bases, and 20 bases lay in between. Per the germline V gene, CDR1 is GTSNPN and CDR2 is SVGIG (reference sequence). The DNA for the CDR3 is TGTGCCTGGATGAGGAAGTCCTACTTTGGGGAGCAGTACTTC. This encodes CAWMRKSYFGEQYF.

This clone was seen a handful of times. The chain links TRBV7-6 to TRBJ2-7; 8 bases agree with TRBD1. Germline V gene data show CDR1 as SGHVS and CDR2 as FNYEAQ. Trimming cost V 5 bases and J 5 bases; bases outside gene matches: 8. This CDR3 is built from 14 residues. The CDR3 region has the DNA TGTGCCAGCAGCGGATTCGACAGGGGAAACGAGCAGTACTTC. This gives the protein CASSGFDRGNEQYF.

The chain has TRBV7-9 and TRBJ1-1, with no clear D. Between the trimmed V and J ends, which lost 5 bases and 8 bases, there was a span of 12 bases. This CDR3 is built from 12 residues. CDR1 and CDR2 (germline): SEHNR, FQNEAQ (reference sequence). The CDR3 coding sequence is TGTGCCAGCAGCCACCTGGAGAGGGAAGCTTTCTTT. Translated: CASSHLEREAFF.

The CDR3 spells CASILEGTQPQHF. CDR3 DNA sequence: TGTGCCAGCATCCTGGAGGGGACTCAGCCCCAGCATTTT. V gene TRBV6-1 combines with J gene TRBJ1-5; TRBD1 might be the D (5 bases). CDR3 size: 13 residues. The V end lost 7 bases, the J end lost 6 bases, and 13 bases lay between the germline ends. CDR1 is MNHNS, CDR2 SASEGT, per germline.

The chain carries TRBV2 and TRBJ2-7; a possible D gene is TRBD2 (5 bases). V was trimmed by 6 bases and J by 6 bases, leaving 15 bases between them. From germline, CDR1 is SNHLY and CDR2 FYNNEI. This CDR3 region has 13 residues. CDR3 sequence reads: CASRLVVRGEQYF. As DNA, the CDR3 is TGTGCCAGCAGACTAGTGGTCCGAGGCGAGCAGTACTTC.

This chain uses TRBV7-9 with TRBJ2-3, with TRBD2 identical over 7 bases. Germline-derived CDR1 and CDR2 are SEHNR and FQNEAQ (reference sequence). Trimming removed 2 bases from V and 6 bases from J; junction bases left unmatched: 5. This CDR3 has 14 amino acids. The CDR3 DNA reads TGTGCCAGCAGCTTAAACCAGCGGGGCGATACGCAGTATTTT. Translating gives CASSLNQRGDTQYF.